These 32 T cell receptor beta chains came from one sample sequenced in a study of cytomegalovirus exposure and HLA in healthy donors. Both 60 Vbeta primers and 13 Jbeta primers went into the PCR. Data came from immunoSEQ multiplex PCR; TCRdb stores just in-frame clones and leaves some out. In all, the sample yields 80,000 to 95,000 clones. Source material: PBMCs. The receptor source for this set is a man in his fifties or sixties in good health and CMV-seropositive.

The chain joins TRBV29-1 to TRBJ2-2, with TRBD1 identical over 9 bases. The CDR3 is 15 amino acids. V dropped 5 bases and J dropped 4; count of bases not matched to a gene: 8. CDR1 SQVTM and CDR2 ANQGSEA come from the germline V gene. The CDR3 bases are TGCAGCGTTAAAACAGGGGGCTCTGGCACCGGGGAGCTGTTTTTT. Translating gives CSVKTGGSGTGELFF.

The chain employs TRBV7-8 and TRBJ1-1; D gene ambiguous. This CDR3 is 13 amino acids long. V gave up 4 bases and J gave up 4 bases, with 10 bases separating them. Per germline, CDR1 SGHVS and CDR2 FQNEAQ. The CDR3 protein is CASSSLEVTEAFF. The CDR3 region has the DNA TGTGCCAGCAGCTCCTTGGAGGTCACTGAAGCTTTCTTT.

The rearrangement joins TRBV25-1 to TRBJ2-1; 8 positions match TRBD2. With V trimmed by 5 bases and J by 6 bases, 6 bases remained unmatched. Germline CDR1 MGHDK, CDR2 SYGVNS. The CDR3 covers 14 residues. The CDR3 DNA is TGTGCCAGCAGTTACGCTAGCGGGCGCAATGAGCAGTTCTTC. Its translation is CASSYASGRNEQFF. Full variable domain (missing parts from reference TRBV25-1 and TRBJ2-1): EADIYQTPRYLVIGTGKKITLECSQTMGHDKMYWYQQDPGMELHLIHYSYGVNSTEKGDLSSESTVSRIRTEHFPLTLESARPSHTSQYLCASSYASGRNEQFFGPGTRLTVL.

This rearrangement joins TRBV29-1 to TRBJ1-2; weak D call: TRBD1 (5 bases). The CDR3 runs to 15 residues. Germline loops: CDR1 SQVTM, CDR2 ANQGSEA. The V end was cut by 0 bases, the J end by 3 bases, with 14 bases between. In nucleotides, the CDR3 is TGCAGCGTTGAAGATGTAAAACAAGGGGACTATGGCTACACCTTC. Its protein product is CSVEDVKQGDYGYTF.

The chain employs TRBV5-4 and TRBJ2-5; 12 positions agree with TRBD2. The end of the DNA fits TRBJ2-7 better, so the J call may be wrong. CDR1 SGHNT and CDR2 YYREEE come from the germline V gene (reference sequence). The CDR3 extends over 16 amino acids. DNA for the CDR3: TGTGCCAGCAGCTCGTCACTAGCGGGAGGAGACTACGAGCAGTACTTC. It yields the protein CASSSSLAGGDYEQYF.

The chain employs TRBV7-9 and TRBJ2-1; 7 bases match TRBD2. Germline-derived CDR1 and CDR2 are SEHNR and FQNEAQ (reference sequence). The CDR3 extends over 15 amino acids. J gave up 4 bases and V 5 bases, and 8 bases lay outside the gene matches. This CDR3 reads CASSGPSGVYNEQFF. The CDR3 DNA follows: TGTGCCAGCAGCGGCCCTAGCGGCGTTTACAATGAGCAGTTCTTC.

The DNA of the CDR3 is TGTGCCAGCTCACTACAGGGTTCCAGGGGGCCCTACGAGCAGTACTTC. This gives the protein CASSLQGSRGPYEQYF. The V call is TRBV18, the J call TRBJ2-7; 8 bases are shared with TRBD1. This CDR3 contains 16 residues. Germline V gives CDR1 KGHSH, CDR2 LQKENI. Trimming at V came to 4 bases and at J to 2 bases, leaving 10 bases not matched to a gene.

This chain uses TRBV4-3 with TRBJ1-1; tentative D call: TRBD1 (5 bases). There are 14 residues in the CDR3. CDR1 is LGHNA, CDR2 YSLEER, per germline. Trimming took off 2 bases at V and 3 bases at J, with 10 bases between the two ends. The CDR3 sequence is CASSQYGGDTEAFF. DNA of the CDR3: TGCGCCAGCAGCCAATACGGGGGGGACACTGAAGCTTTCTTT.

The chain carries TRBV10-1 and TRBJ1-1; 9 nucleotides agree with TRBD1. CDR3 length: 14 residues. Germline CDR1 reads WNHNN; CDR2 reads SYGVQD (reference sequence). V was clipped by 2 bases and J by 6 bases; unmatched bases: 4. CDR3 sequence: CASSEDRGKAEAFF. The CDR3 bases are TGCGCCAGCAGTGAGGACAGGGGGAAGGCTGAAGCTTTCTTT.

Regarding this clone: The junction and the germline gene differ at one end; a read error may be behind it. This chain links TRBV7-7 with TRBJ2-5, with D unresolved. The CDR3 runs to 13 residues. Per germline, CDR1 SSHAT and CDR2 FNYEAQ (reference sequence). This chain's CDR3 is CASSRGRQETQYF. CDR3 DNA: TGTGCTAGCAGCAGAGGCCGCCAAGAGACCCAGTACTTC.

The chain joins TRBV18 to TRBJ2-3, with D uncertain. Trimming shortened V by 1 base and J by 0 bases, and 23 bases separated the two germline ends. The CDR3 covers 20 residues. Germline V gene sequence: CDR1 KGHSH, CDR2 LQKENI. CDR3 sequence reads: CASSPRPRYLVRSSTDTQYF. The CDR3 bases are TGTGCCAGCTCACCACGGCCCAGGTACCTTGTTCGCTCTAGCACAGATACGCAGTATTTT.

The CDR3: CASSLSTSVAYEQYF. CDR3 sequence (DNA): TGTGCCAGCAGCTTATCGACTAGCGTAGCCTACGAGCAGTACTTC. This chain links TRBV11-2 with TRBJ2-7; 8 nucleotides align to TRBD2. CDR1 SGHAT and CDR2 FQNNGV come from the germline V gene. The CDR3 totals 15 residues. V lost 2 bases to trimming and J lost 2 bases; unmatched junction nucleotides: 5.

The chain carries TRBV10-3 and TRBJ2-1; 9 nucleotides agree with TRBD2. The germline V gene has CDR1 ENHRY and CDR2 SYGVKD. The CDR3 extends over 16 amino acids. The trim removed 0 bases at V and 7 bases at J, leaving 7 bases unmatched. CDR3 region: CAISESIAGVSNEQFF. As DNA, the CDR3 is TGTGCCATCAGTGAGTCGATAGCGGGAGTGTCGAATGAGCAGTTCTTC.

V gene TRBV19 combines with J gene TRBJ1-2; 7 nucleotides line up with TRBD1. Germline trimming cut 1 base from V and 7 bases from J; bases unmatched to any gene: 6. Germline V CDR1 and CDR2: LNHDA, SQIVND (reference sequence). This CDR3 region has 14 residues. CDR3 protein: CASSIVGGQTGYTF. The CDR3 region has the DNA TGTGCCAGTAGTATAGTTGGGGGACAGACTGGCTACACCTTC.

V is TRBV2 and J is TRBJ2-1; 7 bases map to TRBD1. This CDR3 spans 12 amino acids. Germline-derived CDR1 and CDR2 are SNHLY and FYNNEI. Trimming took 3 bases from V and 7 from J; bases not matched to a gene: 0. CDR3 coding DNA: TGTGCCAGCAGTGACAGGGGGAATGAGCAGTTCTTC. Its protein is CASSDRGNEQFF.

The chain links TRBV30 to TRBJ1-2; 9 positions agree with TRBD1. Germline assignment: CDR1 GTSNPN and CDR2 SVGIG (reference sequence). With 7 bases clipped from V and 2 bases from J, the junction kept 8 bases outside the gene matches. This CDR3 is built from 14 residues. The CDR3 DNA reads TGTGCCTTCGGACTCGGGACAGGGAACTATGGCTACACCTTC. Its protein is CAFGLGTGNYGYTF.

V usage is TRBV10-3 and J usage is TRBJ2-1; D gene unclear. CDR3 length equals 12 residues. Trimming left V 3 bases short and J 13 bases short, with 13 bases between. Germline assignment: CDR1 ENHRY and CDR2 SYGVKD. CDR3 protein: CAISESDFVQFF. DNA for the CDR3: TGTGCCATCAGTGAAAGTGACTTTGTTCAGTTCTTC.

V gene TRBV6-1 combines with J gene TRBJ2-7, with TRBD1 matching over 9 bases. Germline V CDR1 and CDR2: MNHNS, SASEGT. The length of the CDR3 is 16 residues. J was trimmed by 1 base and V by 4 bases; bases with no gene match: 8. CDR3 DNA: TGTGCCAGCAGTGTCGGAGCAGGACAGGGGTCCTACGAGCAGTACGTC. Translated, it gives CASSVGAGQGSYEQYV.

The chain joins TRBV2 to TRBJ1-2, with D unclear. This CDR3 region has 13 residues. CDR1 and CDR2 (germline): SNHLY, FYNNEI. Deletions cut 3 bases from V and 8 bases from J, with 13 bases between. The CDR3 here is CASSEAGLMGYTF. The CDR3, as DNA: TGTGCCAGCAGTGAGGCAGGTCTTATGGGCTACACCTTC.

This sequence joins TRBV19 and TRBJ2-1, with 12 bases lining up with TRBD2. The CDR3 runs to 15 residues. The germline V gene has CDR1 LNHDA and CDR2 SQIVND (reference sequence). The junction had 6 bases not matched to a gene; V was cut back by 3 bases and J by 9 bases. In nucleotides, the CDR3 is TGTGCCAGTAGTATTGGACTAGCGGGAACCGGTGAGCAGTTCTTC. Its translation is CASSIGLAGTGEQFF.

CDR3: CASSYSLSTDTQYF. CDR3 sequence (DNA): TGTGCCAGCAGTTACTCCCTGAGCACAGATACGCAGTATTTT. The chain couples TRBV6-5 to TRBJ2-3; the D is unclear. Germline V gives CDR1 MNHEY, CDR2 SVGAGI. With 0 bases removed from V and 0 bases from J, the gap between germline ends came to 4 bases. The CDR3 sequence is 14 residues long.

This chain connects TRBV2 to TRBJ2-7, with a tentative D call TRBD2 (6 bases). Germline V gives CDR1 SNHLY, CDR2 FYNNEI. There are 15 residues in the CDR3. Trimming removed 0 bases from V and 3 bases from J, with 12 bases in between. This CDR3 is CASSEAMRDDYEQYV. DNA of the CDR3: TGTGCCAGCAGTGAAGCGATGCGGGACGACTACGAGCAGTACGTC.

This chain connects TRBV18 to TRBJ2-7, with a tentative D call TRBD2 (6 bases). The CDR3 is made up of 14 amino acids. Germline V gene data show CDR1 as KGHSH and CDR2 as LQKENI. Trimming cost V 3 bases and J 2 bases, with 11 bases left between them. The CDR3 sequence is CASSPMGGPYEQYV. The CDR3 DNA sequence: TGTGCCAGCTCACCGATGGGGGGTCCCTACGAGCAGTACGTC.

The gene calls are TRBV4-2 and TRBJ2-2; 9 nucleotides align to TRBD2. The CDR3 runs 19 residues. V lost 2 bases, J lost 7 bases, and 17 bases stayed unmatched. Germline V gene lookup returns CDR1 LGHNA and CDR2 YNFKEQ. The CDR3 loop is CASSQFPTTREGPNGELFF. The CDR3 DNA reads TGTGCCAGCAGCCAATTCCCAACCACGCGGGAGGGCCCGAACGGGGAGCTGTTTTTT.

V usage is TRBV18 and J usage is TRBJ2-5; tentatively, D is TRBD2 (5 bases). V lost 1 base to trimming and J lost 1 base, with 7 bases between them. CDR3 size: 14 residues. Germline CDR1 KGHSH, CDR2 LQKENI. Here the CDR3 DNA reads TGTGCCAGCTCACCACGCGCGGGCCAAGAGACCCAGTACTTC. Encoded protein: CASSPRAGQETQYF.

The chain uses TRBV7-9 and TRBJ2-3; D gene ambiguous. The CDR3 extends over 12 amino acids. Germline V gene lookup returns CDR1 SEHNR and CDR2 FQNEAQ (reference sequence). Trimming cost V 5 bases and J 3 bases, with 6 bases left between them. In DNA form, the CDR3 reads TGTGCCAGCAGCCCCAGGACAGATACGCAGTATTTT. As protein: CASSPRTDTQYF.

The genes are TRBV18 and TRBJ2-1; 13 bases are a match to TRBD2. From germline, CDR1 is KGHSH and CDR2 LQKENI. Trimming took 3 bases from V and 8 from J; bases not matched to a gene: 4. The CDR3 runs to 15 residues. CDR3 region: CASSPRLAGGDEQFF. DNA of the CDR3: TGTGCCAGCTCACCTCGACTAGCGGGAGGCGATGAGCAGTTCTTC.

CDR3 loop: CASSWGGGNTEAFF. The CDR3 DNA follows: TGTGCCAGCAGCTGGGGGGGAGGGAACACTGAAGCTTTCTTT. The gene calls are TRBV27 and TRBJ1-1; perhaps TRBD1 as D (5 bases). CDR3 size: 14 residues. CDR1 MNHEY and CDR2 SMNVEV come from the germline V gene (reference sequence). V was trimmed by 6 bases and J by 1 base, leaving 12 bases between them.

V is TRBV19 and J is TRBJ1-5; D is perhaps TRBD1 (5 bases). Germline V gives CDR1 LNHDA, CDR2 SQIVND (reference sequence). V was trimmed by 6 bases and J by 3 bases, leaving 18 bases between them. This CDR3 contains 16 residues. CDR3 region: CASRIRGGTNNQPQHF. The CDR3, as DNA: TGTGCCAGTAGGATCCGCGGAGGGACCAACAATCAGCCCCAGCATTTT.

The chain carries TRBV25-1 and TRBJ2-1; 7 nucleotides line up with TRBD2. The CDR3 length is 17 residues. Germline CDR1 MGHDK, CDR2 SYGVNS. Trimming took 5 bases from V and 7 from J; bases not matched to a gene: 17. This CDR3 reads CASSLWGWGGRLNEQFF. The CDR3 DNA follows: TGTGCCAGCAGTCTATGGGGGTGGGGCGGGAGATTGAATGAGCAGTTCTTC. Full variable domain (missing parts from reference TRBV25-1 and TRBJ2-1): EADIYQTPRYLVIGTGKKITLECSQTMGHDKMYWYQQDPGMELHLIHYSYGVNSTEKGDLSSESTVSRIRTEHFPLTLESARPSHTSQYLCASSLWGWGGRLNEQFFGPGTRLTVL.

This chain links TRBV7-2 with TRBJ2-5; 8 positions agree with TRBD2. V shed 1 base, J shed 4 bases, and the junction held 5 bases outside the gene matches. The CDR3 has 15 amino acids. Germline V gives CDR1 SGHTA, CDR2 FQGNSA. The CDR3 sequence: CASSLGGAGGETQYF. CDR3 DNA: TGTGCCAGCAGCTTAGGGGGGGCGGGAGGAGAGACCCAGTACTTC.

V is TRBV28 and J is TRBJ1-1, with 7 positions matching TRBD1. The germline V gene encodes CDR1 MDHEN and CDR2 SYDVKM. Trimming took 4 bases from V and 1 from J; bases not matched to a gene: 6. The length of the CDR3 is 15 residues. CDR3 bases: TGTGCCAGCAGTTCTTCCGGGACAGCGAACACTGAAGCTTTCTTT. Translated, it gives CASSSSGTANTEAFF.